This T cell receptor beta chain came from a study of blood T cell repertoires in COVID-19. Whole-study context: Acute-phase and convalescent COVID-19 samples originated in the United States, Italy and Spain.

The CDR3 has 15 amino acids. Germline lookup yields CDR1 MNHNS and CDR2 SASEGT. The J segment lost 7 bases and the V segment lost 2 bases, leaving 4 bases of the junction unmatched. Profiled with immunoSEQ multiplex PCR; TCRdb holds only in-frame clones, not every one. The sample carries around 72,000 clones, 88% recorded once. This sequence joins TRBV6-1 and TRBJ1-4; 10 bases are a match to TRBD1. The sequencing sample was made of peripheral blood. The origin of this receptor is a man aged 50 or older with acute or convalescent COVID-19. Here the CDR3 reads CASSEMGQGREKLFF. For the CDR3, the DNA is TGTGCCAGCAGTGAAATGGGACAGGGGCGTGAAAAACTGTTTTTT.